Listed below are T cell receptor beta chains from one sample, sequenced in a study of shared clonotypes between healthy human individuals. Produced via immunoSEQ multiplex PCR; TCRdb's table is partial and in-frame only. The repertoire holds around 700,000 clones, with less than 80% as singletons. The sequencing input was memory CD4+ T cells sorted from blood. These receptor sequences come from a woman younger than 45 in good health. Each CDR3 is given with its conserved first and last residue. The D gene is left open where the match is weak. For some rows the clone size is stated as once, few or many, or as a class when expanded; others skip it.

V	J	size	D	DNA	CDR3
TRBV5-4	TRBJ2-2	.	TRBD1	TGTGCCAGCAGCTTCGGAAACAGGGGGCTAACCGGGGAGCTGTTTTTT	CASSFGNRGLTGELFF
TRBV7-2	TRBJ1-2	.	TRBD1	TGTGCCAGCAGCTTAAGGACAGGGGATGGCTACACCTTC	CASSLRTGDGYTF
TRBV7-2	TRBJ2-7	.	.	TGTGCCAGCAGCCTCTTTGGGGTTTCCTCCTACGAGCAGTACTTC	CASSLFGVSSYEQYF
TRBV7-9	TRBJ1-1	.	TRBD1	TGTGCCAGCCCCGGGGCAGGGGGCTTGAACACTGAAGCTTTCTTT	CASPGAGGLNTEAFF
TRBV19	TRBJ2-5	.	TRBD1	TGTGCCAGTAGCATGGAGTCCGGGACAGGGGCTCGGGAGACCCAGTACTTC	CASSMESGTGARETQYF
TRBV2	TRBJ2-2	.	.	TGTGCCAGCAGGATACAGGGGAACACCGGGGAGCTGTTTTTT	CASRIQGNTGELFF
TRBV9	TRBJ1-3	.	.	TGTGCCAGCAGCGTATCCTTTACAGGGCCTGGAAACACCATATATTTT	CASSVSFTGPGNTIYF
TRBV30	TRBJ2-7	.	TRBD1	TGTGCCTGGAGTCAAATCCGGACAGGGAGAAGCTCCTACGAGCAGTACTTC	CAWSQIRTGRSSYEQYF
TRBV7-2	TRBJ2-2	.	TRBD2	TGTGCCAGCAGCTTAGTAACTCTAGCGGGGAGGACCGGGGAGCTGTTTTTT	CASSLVTLAGRTGELFF
TRBV2	TRBJ1-5	.	.	TGTGCCAGCAGTGAAGAGGTGGGTAGCAATCAGCCCCAGCATTTT	CASSEEVGSNQPQHF
TRBV11-3	TRBJ2-2	.	TRBD2	TGTGCCAGCAGCTTAGCGATAGCGGGAGTGGAGCTGTTTTTT	CASSLAIAGVELFF
TRBV27	TRBJ1-4	.	TRBD1	TGTGCCAGCAGTTGGGACAGGAGGCCCACTAATGAAAAACTGTTTTTT	CASSWDRRPTNEKLFF
TRBV28	TRBJ2-6	.	.	TGTGCCAGCCAAGGACACCAAACCGGGGCCAACGTCCTGACTTTC	CASQGHQTGANVLTF
TRBV11-3	TRBJ2-3	once	.	TGTGCCAGCAGCCTGGGGGGGCCTAGGGATACGCAGTATTTT	CASSLGGPRDTQYF
TRBV7-2	TRBJ2-5	.	.	TGTGCCAGCAAGACGTACCTCCAAGAGACCCAGTACTTC	CASKTYLQETQYF
TRBV5-1	TRBJ1-1	.	.	TGCGCCAGCAGCTTGGACCCGGGGAACACTGAAGCTTTCTTT	CASSLDPGNTEAFF
TRBV7-9	TRBJ2-3	.	.	TGTGCCAGCAGCTTAGTGGGGGGTGGCGATACGCAGTATTTT	CASSLVGGGDTQYF
TRBV14	TRBJ2-2	.	.	TGTGCCAGCAGCCAAGCGGAGAACACCGGGGAGCTGTTTTTT	CASSQAENTGELFF
TRBV28	TRBJ1-2	.	TRBD1	TGTGCCAGCAGTTCCGAGGACAGGGTTGGCTACACCTTC	CASSSEDRVGYTF
TRBV5-4	TRBJ2-7	many	.	TGTGCCAGCAGCTGGGACGCGGCCGAGCAGTACTTC	CASSWDAAEQYF
TRBV27	TRBJ1-1	once	TRBD1	TGTGCCAGCATCGACAGGGTGGGGACTGAAGCTTTCTTT	CASIDRVGTEAFF